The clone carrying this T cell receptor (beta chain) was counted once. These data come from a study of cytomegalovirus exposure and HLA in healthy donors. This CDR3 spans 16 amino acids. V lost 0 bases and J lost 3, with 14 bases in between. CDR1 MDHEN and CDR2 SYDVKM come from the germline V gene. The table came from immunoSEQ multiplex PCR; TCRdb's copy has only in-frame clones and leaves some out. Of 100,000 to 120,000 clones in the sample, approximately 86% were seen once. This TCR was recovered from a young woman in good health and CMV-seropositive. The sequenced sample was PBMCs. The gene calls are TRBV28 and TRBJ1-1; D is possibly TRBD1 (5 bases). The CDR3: CASSLWTTRGDTEAFF. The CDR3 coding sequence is TGTGCCAGCAGTTTATGGACGACTAGAGGGGACACTGAAGCTTTCTTT.